This entry describes one T cell receptor (beta chain). With 4 bases clipped from V and 8 bases from J, the junction kept 10 bases outside the gene matches. Looked up from germline, CDR1 is GTSNPN and CDR2 is SVGIG (reference sequence). This CDR3 contains 13 residues. In the authors' methods: Nucleated cell counts were estimated from reference gene primer amplification. The method was immunoSEQ multiplex PCR; TCRdb's version includes in-frame clones alone and lacks a portion of them. Clone size and the V and J calls come from that table; the DNA yielded D and trimming. The sample includes 150,000 to 200,000 clones, approximately 90% of them seen just once. These data originate in a study of blood T cell repertoires in COVID-19. Study details: The samples span acute and convalescent COVID-19 from the United States, Italy and Spain.

The sequence derives from a man younger than 30 with acute or convalescent COVID-19. The sample was peripheral blood. V gene TRBV30 combines with J gene TRBJ1-1; 7 bases align to TRBD1. The CDR3 sequence: CAWIEEGAREAFF. CDR3 bases: TGTGCCTGGATTGAAGAGGGGGCTAGGGAAGCTTTCTTT.